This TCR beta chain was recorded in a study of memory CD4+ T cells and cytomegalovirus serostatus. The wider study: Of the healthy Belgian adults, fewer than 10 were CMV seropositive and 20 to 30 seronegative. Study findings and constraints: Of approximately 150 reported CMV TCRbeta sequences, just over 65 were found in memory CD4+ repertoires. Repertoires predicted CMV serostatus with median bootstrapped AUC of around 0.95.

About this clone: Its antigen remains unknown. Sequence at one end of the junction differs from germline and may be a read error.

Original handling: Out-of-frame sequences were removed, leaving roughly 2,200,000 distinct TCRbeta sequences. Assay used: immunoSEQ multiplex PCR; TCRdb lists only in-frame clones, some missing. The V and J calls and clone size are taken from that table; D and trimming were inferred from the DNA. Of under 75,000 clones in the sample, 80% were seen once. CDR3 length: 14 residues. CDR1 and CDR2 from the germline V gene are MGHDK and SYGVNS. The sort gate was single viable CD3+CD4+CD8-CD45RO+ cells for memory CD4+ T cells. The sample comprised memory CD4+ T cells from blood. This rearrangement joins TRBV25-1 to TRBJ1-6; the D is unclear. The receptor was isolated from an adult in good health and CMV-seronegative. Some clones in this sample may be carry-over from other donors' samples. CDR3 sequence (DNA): TGTGCCAGCAGTGTTACGGGGAGGGATTCACCCCTCTACTTT. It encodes CASSVTGRDSPLYF.